Each of the 13 T cell receptor beta chains below was sequenced from the same sample in a study of cytomegalovirus exposure and HLA in healthy donors. PCR primers comprised 60 Vbeta and 13 Jbeta primers. The repertoire was sequenced with immunoSEQ multiplex PCR; TCRdb's copy has only in-frame clones and lacks some. The sample gives around 150,000 clones, about 79% of which show up once; 11% to 15% is in the top ten. The sequenced material came from PBMCs. All receptors derive from a middle-aged man in good health and CMV-seropositive.

The J gene is TRBJ2-7, the V gene TRBV4-2, with 11 bases lining up with TRBD1. The CDR3 is 15 residues long. CDR1 is LGHNA, CDR2 YNFKEQ, per germline. V lost 0 bases and J lost 5; bases outside the gene matches: 3. CDR3 sequence: CASSQEWGQGDEQYF. The DNA for the CDR3 is TGTGCCAGCAGCCAAGAATGGGGACAGGGGGACGAGCAGTACTTC.

This chain links TRBV6-5 with TRBJ2-5; tentatively, D is TRBD2 (7 bases). CDR1 is MNHEY, CDR2 SVGAGI, per germline. Trimming removed 4 bases at V and 6 bases at J, with 18 bases between. The CDR3 is made up of 15 amino acids. In nucleotides, the CDR3 is TGTGCCAGCAGTTCCGGGGGCGCGGGGGCACAGACCCAGTACTTC. Its protein is CASSSGGAGAQTQYF.

The V call is TRBV4-1, the J call TRBJ2-7; 8 positions agree with TRBD2. CDR1 and CDR2 from the germline V gene are MGHRA and YSYEKL. The CDR3 extends over 14 amino acids. After removal of 4 bases from V and 0 bases from J, the junction contained 2 bases not matched to a gene. The CDR3 here is CASSLSGASYEQYF. The CDR3 DNA follows: TGCGCCAGCAGCCTTAGCGGGGCCTCCTACGAGCAGTACTTC.

This clone is a singleton in its sample. The chain links TRBV18 to TRBJ2-5; tentative D call: TRBD1 (6 bases). The CDR3 contains 16 residues. The germline CDR1 and CDR2 sequences are KGHSH and LQKENI. V gave up 1 base and J gave up 5 bases, with 17 bases separating them. CDR3 in amino acids: CASSPLSQGPGETQYF. Written as DNA, the CDR3 is TGTGCCAGCTCACCACTGTCGCAGGGGCCCGGGGAGACCCAGTACTTC.

In this sample, this clone turned up a few times. J is TRBJ2-6 and V is TRBV28, with 9 positions matching TRBD1. The CDR3 is 17 residues long. Germline trimming cut 4 bases from V and 2 bases from J; bases unmatched to any gene: 6. The germline V gene has CDR1 MDHEN and CDR2 SYDVKM. In nucleotides, the CDR3 is TGTGCCAGCAGTTCCGGGACAGGGTTGACTGGGGCCAACGTCCTGACTTTC. Translation gives CASSSGTGLTGANVLTF.

The chain recombines TRBV7-9 with TRBJ1-4; TRBD1 agrees at 7 bases. The germline V gene has CDR1 SEHNR and CDR2 FQNEAQ (reference sequence). CDR3 size: 16 residues. Trimming cost V 4 bases and J 8 bases; bases outside gene matches: 13. CDR3 DNA sequence: TGTGCCAGCAGCTCCTCGTACAGGGGCAGGAACGAAAAACTGTTTTTT. Translated: CASSSSYRGRNEKLFF.

This chain connects TRBV18 to TRBJ2-3, with D possibly being TRBD1 (6 bases). The CDR3 is 12 amino acids. Trimming removed 5 bases at V and 6 bases at J, with 9 bases between. Looked up from germline, CDR1 is KGHSH and CDR2 is LQKENI. The CDR3 DNA follows: TGTGCCAGCTCAAAGGGGGAGGATACGCAGTATTTT. It encodes CASSKGEDTQYF.

This clone was observed once. V and J are TRBV9 and TRBJ2-3, with TRBD1 matching over 8 bases. The CDR3 extends over 16 amino acids. Germline CDR1 reads SGDLS; CDR2 reads YYNGEE. J lost 1 base, V lost 0 bases, and 4 bases had no gene match. The CDR3 loop is CASSVVETGGTDTQYF. In nucleotides, the CDR3 is TGTGCCAGCAGCGTAGTGGAGACAGGGGGCACAGATACGCAGTATTTT.

The chain employs TRBV4-1 and TRBJ1-1; no firm D call. The CDR3 covers 14 residues. V lost 3 bases and J lost 2, with 10 bases in between. The V gene's germline CDR1 is MGHRA and CDR2 YSYEKL. CDR3 bases: TGCGCCAGCAGCCACAAAGAGGTAAACACTGAAGCTTTCTTT. This codes for CASSHKEVNTEAFF.

The CDR3 loop is CASSAPDRGYGYTF. CDR3 nucleotides: TGTGCCAGCAGTGCCCCAGACAGGGGATATGGCTACACCTTC. This chain connects TRBV6-1 to TRBJ1-2; 8 bases line up with TRBD1. Germline V gene data show CDR1 as MNHNS and CDR2 as SASEGT. V dropped 4 bases and J dropped 5; count of bases not matched to a gene: 6. CDR3 length: 14 residues.

The J gene is TRBJ1-3, the V gene TRBV7-8, with 8 bases identical to TRBD1. This CDR3 is 14 amino acids long. Trimming cost V 5 bases and J 2 bases; bases outside gene matches: 2. CDR1 is SGHVS and CDR2 is FQNEAQ in the germline V gene. The DNA for the CDR3 is TGTGCCAGCAGCGCACAGGGGGCTGGAAACACCATATATTTT. Protein product: CASSAQGAGNTIYF.

The J gene is TRBJ2-7, the V gene TRBV5-5, with TRBD1 matching 8 bases. This CDR3 is 14 amino acids long. Trimming removed 0 bases from V and 3 bases from J; junction bases left unmatched: 2. Germline-derived CDR1 and CDR2 are SGHKS and YYEKEE (reference sequence). The CDR3 coding sequence is TGTGCCAGCAGCTTGGTTGGGACAGGCTACGAGCAGTACTTC. Residues: CASSLVGTGYEQYF.

The chain is built from TRBV7-3 and TRBJ1-6; 9 positions agree with TRBD1. The CDR3 runs 14 residues. J lost 6 bases, V lost 4 bases, and 1 base had no gene match. The V gene's germline CDR1 is SGHTA and CDR2 FQGTGA. The CDR3 region has the DNA TGTGCCAGCAGCTGGACAGGGGCTAATTCACCCCTCCACTTT. Its translation is CASSWTGANSPLHF.